The entry that follows covers one TCR beta chain sequence. What it recognizes is unknown. PCR used 60 Vbeta primers and 13 Jbeta primers. TCRdb keeps only in-frame clones here, not all; method: immunoSEQ multiplex PCR. The listing contains about 130,000 clones. The sample belongs to a study of cytomegalovirus exposure and HLA in healthy donors. Findings and limits, study-wide: While the bulk of TCR sequences proved rare, some public TCRs turned up in many donors.

V gave up 1 base and J gave up 3 bases, with 18 bases separating them. Germline V gives CDR1 SEHNR, CDR2 FQNEAQ (reference sequence). The CDR3 has 18 residues. Donors likely had unrecorded immune exposures despite being nominally healthy when sampled. Input material: PBMCs. This receptor was taken from a man younger than 35 in good health and CMV-seronegative. The chain uses TRBV7-9 and TRBJ1-4, with D perhaps matching TRBD1 (6 bases). The CDR3 is CASSLDRDNPRANEKLFF. Written as DNA, the CDR3 is TGTGCCAGCAGCTTAGACCGGGACAACCCTCGGGCTAATGAAAAACTGTTTTTT.